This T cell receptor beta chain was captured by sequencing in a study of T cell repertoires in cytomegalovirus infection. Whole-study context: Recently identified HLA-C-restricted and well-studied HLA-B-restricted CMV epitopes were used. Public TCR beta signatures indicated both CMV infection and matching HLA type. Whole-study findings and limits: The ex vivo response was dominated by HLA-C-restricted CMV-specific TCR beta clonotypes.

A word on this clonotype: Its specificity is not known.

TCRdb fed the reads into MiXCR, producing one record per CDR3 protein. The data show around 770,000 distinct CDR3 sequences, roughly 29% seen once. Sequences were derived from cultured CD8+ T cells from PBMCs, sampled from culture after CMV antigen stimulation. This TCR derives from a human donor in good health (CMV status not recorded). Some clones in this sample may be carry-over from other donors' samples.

DNA of the CDR3: TGTGCCAGCAGCCCAACGACTTGGGGCTACACCTTC. This translates into CASSPTTWGYTF. V gene TRBV6-2 or TRBV6-3 combines with J gene TRBJ1-2; no clear D. The CDR3 is 12 amino acids. CDR1 and CDR2 from the germline V gene are MNHEY and SVGEGT. Deletions cut 6 bases from V and 8 bases from J, with 13 bases between.